This T cell receptor beta chain was captured in a study of T cells in localized non-small cell lung cancer. Study-wide results and caveats: Analysis by sequencing included only one tumor region, so heterogeneity remains possible. Within adjacent lung there appeared a median roughly 60 of the top 100 tumor clones. Longer overall survival was seen with higher T cell density measured in blood.

The protocol was immunoSEQ multiplex PCR, while the TCRdb copy is restricted to in-frame clones and leaves out a portion. In the table there are roughly 1,100 clones, 20% to 25% of which are singletons. This clone occurred a few times. Its antigen is undetermined. Neighbouring lung, lacking atypia, was collected no less than 2 cm away from the tumor margin. This CDR3 contains 13 residues. Germline V gene sequence: CDR1 LGHNT, CDR2 FRNRAP. The specimen was normal lung tissue next to the tumor, collected before any cancer treatment. The chain employs TRBV12-5 and TRBJ1-1; D gene uncertain. The TCR was taken from a male donor older than 55 with stage I lung adenocarcinoma. The CDR3 nucleotides are TGTGCCAGCGGGGAACAGATGAACACTGAAGCTTTCTTT. Protein sequence: CASGEQMNTEAFF.